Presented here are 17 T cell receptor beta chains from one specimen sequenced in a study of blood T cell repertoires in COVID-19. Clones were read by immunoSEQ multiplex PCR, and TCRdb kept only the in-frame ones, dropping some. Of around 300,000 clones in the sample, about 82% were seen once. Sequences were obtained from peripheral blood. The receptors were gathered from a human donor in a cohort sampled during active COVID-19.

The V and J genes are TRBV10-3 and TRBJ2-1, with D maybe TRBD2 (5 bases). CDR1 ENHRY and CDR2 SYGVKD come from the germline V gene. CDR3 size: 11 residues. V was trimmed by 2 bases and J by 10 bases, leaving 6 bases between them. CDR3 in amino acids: CAISEVAEQFF. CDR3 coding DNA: TGTGCCATCAGTGAGGTAGCGGAGCAGTTCTTC.

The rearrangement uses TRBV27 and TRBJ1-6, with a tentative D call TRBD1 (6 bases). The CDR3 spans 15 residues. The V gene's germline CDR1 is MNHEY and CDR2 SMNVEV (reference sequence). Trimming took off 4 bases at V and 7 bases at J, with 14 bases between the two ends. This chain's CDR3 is CASSSFRTENSPLHF. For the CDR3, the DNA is TGTGCCAGCAGTTCGTTTCGGACAGAGAATTCACCCCTCCACTTT.

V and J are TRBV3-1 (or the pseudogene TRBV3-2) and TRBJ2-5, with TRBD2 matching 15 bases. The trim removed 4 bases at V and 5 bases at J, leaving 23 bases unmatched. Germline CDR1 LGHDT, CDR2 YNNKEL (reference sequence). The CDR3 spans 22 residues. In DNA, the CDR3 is TGTGCCAGCAGCCGACCTCTAAAGGGACTAGCGGGGGGCAGGTACGCGATGGAGACCCAGTACTTC. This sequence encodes CASSRPLKGLAGGRYAMETQYF.

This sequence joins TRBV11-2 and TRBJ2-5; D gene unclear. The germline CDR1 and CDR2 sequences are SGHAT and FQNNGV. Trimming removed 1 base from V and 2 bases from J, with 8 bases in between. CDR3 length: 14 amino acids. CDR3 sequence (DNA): TGTGCCAGCAGCTTAGGCGGCGTACAAGAGACCCAGTACTTC. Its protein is CASSLGGVQETQYF.

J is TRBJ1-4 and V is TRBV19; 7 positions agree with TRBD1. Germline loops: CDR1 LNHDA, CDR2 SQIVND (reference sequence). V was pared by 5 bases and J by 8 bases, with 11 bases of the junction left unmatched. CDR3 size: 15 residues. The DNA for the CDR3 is TGTGCCAGTAGTCGAGACAGGGATTCAGGGGAAAAACTGTTTTTT. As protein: CASSRDRDSGEKLFF.

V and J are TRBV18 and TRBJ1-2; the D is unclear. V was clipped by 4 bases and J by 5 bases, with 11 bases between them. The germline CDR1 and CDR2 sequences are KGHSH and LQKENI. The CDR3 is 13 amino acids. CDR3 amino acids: CASSLVAVYGYTF. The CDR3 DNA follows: TGTGCCAGCTCACTAGTAGCTGTTTATGGCTACACCTTC.

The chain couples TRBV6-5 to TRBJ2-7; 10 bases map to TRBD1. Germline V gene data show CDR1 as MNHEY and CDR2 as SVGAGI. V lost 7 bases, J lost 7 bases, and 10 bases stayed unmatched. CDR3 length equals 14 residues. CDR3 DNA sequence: TGTGCCAGCACTCCAACGACAGGGGGCTGGGAGCAGTACTTC. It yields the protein CASTPTTGGWEQYF.

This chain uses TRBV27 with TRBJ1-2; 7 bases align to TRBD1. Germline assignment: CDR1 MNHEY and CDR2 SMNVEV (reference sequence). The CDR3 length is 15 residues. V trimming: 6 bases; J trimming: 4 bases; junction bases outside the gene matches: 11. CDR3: CASSPRDTGAYGYTF. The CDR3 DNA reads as TGTGCCAGCAGCCCCCGGGATACAGGGGCCTATGGCTACACCTTC.

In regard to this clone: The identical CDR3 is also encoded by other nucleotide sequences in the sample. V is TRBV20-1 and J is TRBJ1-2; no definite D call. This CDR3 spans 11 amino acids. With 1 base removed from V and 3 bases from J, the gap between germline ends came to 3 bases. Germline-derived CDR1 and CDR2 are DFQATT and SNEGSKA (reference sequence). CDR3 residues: CSARVDYGYTF. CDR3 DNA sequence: TGCAGTGCTAGAGTAGACTATGGCTACACCTTC.

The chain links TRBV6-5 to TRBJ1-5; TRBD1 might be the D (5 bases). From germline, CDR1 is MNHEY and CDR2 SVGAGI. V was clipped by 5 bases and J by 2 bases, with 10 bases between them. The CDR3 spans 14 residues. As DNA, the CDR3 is TGTGCCAGCAGTACCGGGGGACGCAATCAGCCCCAGCATTTT. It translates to CASSTGGRNQPQHF.

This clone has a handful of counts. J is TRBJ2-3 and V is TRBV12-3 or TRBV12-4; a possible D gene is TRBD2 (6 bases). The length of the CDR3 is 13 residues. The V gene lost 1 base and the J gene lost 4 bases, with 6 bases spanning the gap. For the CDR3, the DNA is TGTGCCAGCAGTTTAGGGGAGGCAGATACGCAGTATTTT. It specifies CASSLGEADTQYF.

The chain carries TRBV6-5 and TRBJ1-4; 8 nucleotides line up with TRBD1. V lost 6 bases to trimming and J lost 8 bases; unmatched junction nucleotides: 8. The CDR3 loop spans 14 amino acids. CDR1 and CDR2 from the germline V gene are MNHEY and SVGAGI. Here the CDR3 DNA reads TGTGCCAGCAGGCACAGGGGGAACATCGAAAAACTGTTTTTT. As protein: CASRHRGNIEKLFF.

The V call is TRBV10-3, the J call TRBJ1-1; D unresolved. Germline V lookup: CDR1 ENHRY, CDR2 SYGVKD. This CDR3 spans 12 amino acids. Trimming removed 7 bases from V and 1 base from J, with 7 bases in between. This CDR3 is CAITGGNTEAFF. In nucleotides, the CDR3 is TGTGCCATCACAGGAGGGAACACTGAAGCTTTCTTT.

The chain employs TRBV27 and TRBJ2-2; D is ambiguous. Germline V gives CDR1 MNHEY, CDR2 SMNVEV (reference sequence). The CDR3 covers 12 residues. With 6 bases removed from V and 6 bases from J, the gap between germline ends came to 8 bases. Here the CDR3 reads CASRQSSGELFF. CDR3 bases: TGTGCCAGCAGGCAGTCGTCCGGGGAGCTGTTTTTT.

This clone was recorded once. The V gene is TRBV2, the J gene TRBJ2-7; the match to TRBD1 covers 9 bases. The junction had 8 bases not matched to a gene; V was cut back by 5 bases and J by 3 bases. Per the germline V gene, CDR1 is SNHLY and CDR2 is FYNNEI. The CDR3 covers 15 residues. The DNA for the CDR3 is TGTGCCAGCAGTCCTGACAGGGGGTGGTACTACGAGCAGTACTTC. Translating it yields CASSPDRGWYYEQYF.

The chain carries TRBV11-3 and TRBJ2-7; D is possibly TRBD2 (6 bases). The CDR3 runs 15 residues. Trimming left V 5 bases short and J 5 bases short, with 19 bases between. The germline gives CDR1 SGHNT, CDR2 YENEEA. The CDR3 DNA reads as TGTGCCAGCAGCCCCGGGGGTGGGGCGGCCAACGAGCAGTACTTC. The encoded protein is CASSPGGGAANEQYF. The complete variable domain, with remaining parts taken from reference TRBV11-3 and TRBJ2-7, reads EAGVVQSPRYKIIEKKQPVAFWCNPISGHNTLYWYLQNLGQGPELLIRYENEEAVDDSQLPKDRFSAERLKGVDSTLKIQPAELGDSAVYLCASSPGGGAANEQYFGPGTRLTVT.

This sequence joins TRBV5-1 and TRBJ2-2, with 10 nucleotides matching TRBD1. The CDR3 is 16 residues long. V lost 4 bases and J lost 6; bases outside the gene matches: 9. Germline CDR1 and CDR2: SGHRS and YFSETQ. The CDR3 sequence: CASSPRDRGRAGELFF. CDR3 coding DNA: TGCGCCAGCAGCCCCCGGGACAGGGGTCGGGCCGGGGAGCTGTTTTTT.